This T cell receptor (beta chain) was sequenced in a study of blood T cell repertoires in COVID-19. Across the whole study: In each case, the material was cDNA or gDNA derived from T cells, B-cell-depleted T cells, or PBMCs.

This CDR3 region has 15 residues. Trimming stripped 5 bases from V and 2 bases from J, with 13 bases between. The V gene's germline CDR1 is LNHDA and CDR2 SQIVND (reference sequence). In terms of age and location, participants ranged from about 18 to 89 years and lived in approximately 24 US areas. Per the authors' pipeline: How many nucleated cells were present was estimated from reference gene primer amplification. Method: immunoSEQ multiplex PCR; TCRdb's copy keeps in-frame clones and lacks some. V, J and clone size derive from that table, while D and trimming were established from the DNA sequence. The sample consists of roughly 300,000 clones, roughly 85% of them appearing once.

Sequencing was done on a sample of PBMCs or T cells enriched from blood (not recorded which). The clonotype comes from a woman in her forties or fifties who had recovered from COVID-19. The rearrangement joins TRBV19 to TRBJ1-3; the D gene is possibly TRBD1 (6 bases). CDR3: CASSPQGSAGNTIYF. The CDR3 coding sequence is TGTGCCAGTAGTCCACAGGGATCAGCTGGAAACACCATATATTTT.